This TCR beta chain was retrieved from a study of graft-versus-host responses after intestinal transplantation. Sequencing used immunoSEQ multiplex PCR; TCRdb keeps in-frame clones, though not all of them. The sample lists approximately 60,000 clones; roughly 90% were seen once. Germline V gene lookup returns CDR1 SGHRS and CDR2 YFSETQ. CDR3 size: 14 residues. V was trimmed by 0 bases and J by 5 bases, leaving 11 bases between them. The V gene is TRBV5-1, the J gene TRBJ1-1; possibly TRBD1 for D (5 bases). This TCR was recovered from a human patient who received an intestinal transplant, so some T cells may come from the graft donor. The sample in question was PBMCs, obtained 26 days after transplant. Here the CDR3 DNA reads TGCGCCAGCAGCTTGGACTTACGGGGGACTGAAGCTTTCTTT. Protein product: CASSLDLRGTEAFF.